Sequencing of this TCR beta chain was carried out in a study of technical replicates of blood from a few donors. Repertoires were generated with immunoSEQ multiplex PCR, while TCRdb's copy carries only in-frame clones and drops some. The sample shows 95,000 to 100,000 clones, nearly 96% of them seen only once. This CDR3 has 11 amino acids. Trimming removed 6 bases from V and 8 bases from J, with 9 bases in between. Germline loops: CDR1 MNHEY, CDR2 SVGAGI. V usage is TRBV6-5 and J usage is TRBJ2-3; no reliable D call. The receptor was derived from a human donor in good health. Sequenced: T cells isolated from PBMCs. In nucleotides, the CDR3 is TGTGCCAGCAGCCAGGCCGCTACGCAGTATTTT. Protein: CASSQAATQYF.